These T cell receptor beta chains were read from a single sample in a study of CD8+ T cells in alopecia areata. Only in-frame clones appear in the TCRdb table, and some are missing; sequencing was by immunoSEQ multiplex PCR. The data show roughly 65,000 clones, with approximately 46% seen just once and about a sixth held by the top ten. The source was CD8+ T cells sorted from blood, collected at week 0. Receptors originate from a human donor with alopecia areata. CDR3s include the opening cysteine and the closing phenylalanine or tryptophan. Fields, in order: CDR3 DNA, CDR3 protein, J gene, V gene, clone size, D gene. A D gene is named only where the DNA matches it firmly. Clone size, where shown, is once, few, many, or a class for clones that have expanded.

TGTGCCAGCAGTTTAGGACAGCATACTAACTATGGCTACACCTTC | CASSLGQHTNYGYTF | TRBJ1-2 | TRBV11-2 | once | NA
TGTGCCAGCAGCCTGGACGGGGCCTCTCCGGGACACTCCTACGAGCAGTACTTC | CASSLDGASPGHSYEQYF | TRBJ2-7 | TRBV5-6 | NA | NA
TGTGCCAGCAGCCCGCCGGGGACTAGCGGAGCAACCTACGAGCAGTACTTC | CASSPPGTSGATYEQYF | TRBJ2-7 | TRBV7-9 | NA | TRBD2
TGCAGCGTCTTACAGGGGGCTAGCTACGAGCAGTACTTC | CSVLQGASYEQYF | TRBJ2-7 | TRBV29-1 | NA | TRBD1
TGTGCCAGCAGGTCCGGGGGTAGGTCGGAGACCCAGTACTTC | CASRSGGRSETQYF | TRBJ2-5 | TRBV7-9 | NA | NA
TGTGCCAGCAGCCCGACAGGGACTAAGTACGAGCAGTACTTC | CASSPTGTKYEQYF | TRBJ2-7 | TRBV5-6 | NA | NA
TGCAGCGTTGCAGGTGGGACGTCCTATGGCTACACCTTC | CSVAGGTSYGYTF | TRBJ1-2 | TRBV29-1 | NA | NA
TGTGCCAGCAACCCCAGATGGGGGGGGACCTACGAGCAGTACTTC | CASNPRWGGTYEQYF | TRBJ2-7 | TRBV27 | NA | TRBD2
TGCGCCAGCAGCCACCGGGAAGGGGGAAATGAGCAGTTCTTC | CASSHREGGNEQFF | TRBJ2-1 | TRBV4-1 | few | NA
TGCAGCGTTGACGGGCTAGCGGGGTTATTGAGGAACCAAGAGACCCAGTACTTC | CSVDGLAGLLRNQETQYF | TRBJ2-5 | TRBV29-1 | few | TRBD2
TGTGCCAGCAGTGCGAGACTAGCGGGGGCCTACGAGCAGTACTTC | CASSARLAGAYEQYF | TRBJ2-7 | TRBV28 | NA | TRBD2
TGTGCCAGCAGCCCCTCGTCCCTTAGGGAGCAGTACTTC | CASSPSSLREQYF | TRBJ2-7 | TRBV9 | NA | NA
TGTGCCAGTAGTATAGGTTGGGCAGGGGAGGAGACCCAGTACTTC | CASSIGWAGEETQYF | TRBJ2-5 | TRBV19 | NA | NA
TGTGCCAGCAGCTCGCTAGAGCCCCCCCCGGAGCGGTTCTTC | CASSSLEPPPERFF | TRBJ2-1 | TRBV11-2 | once | NA
TGCGCCAGCAGCCCGGGACTAGCGGGAGGGCCTGGGGAGCAGTACTTC | CASSPGLAGGPGEQYF | TRBJ2-7 | TRBV4-1 | few | TRBD2
TGCGCCAGCAAACAACCGGGACAGGGGACAGGAGGCTACACCTTC | CASKQPGQGTGGYTF | TRBJ1-2 | TRBV23-1 | NA | TRBD1
TGTGCCAGCAGTTATCCGGGAGTAATGGGTAATACGCAGTATTTT | CASSYPGVMGNTQYF | TRBJ2-3 | TRBV28 | NA | NA
TGTGCCAGCAGTTGGGCACAGGGGGCGGACATTCAGTACTTC | CASSWAQGADIQYF | TRBJ2-4 | TRBV6-6 | few | TRBD1
TGTGCCAGCAGCGGAATAGGCAATGAGCAGTTCTTC | CASSGIGNEQFF | TRBJ2-1 | TRBV9 | many | NA
TGCAGCGTTGAAGTCCAGGCGGGGGAGTACTTC | CSVEVQAGEYF | TRBJ2-7 | TRBV29-1 | NA | TRBD2
TGTGCCAGCAGCGTAGGCTCCGGGGAGTACGAGCAGTACTTC | CASSVGSGEYEQYF | TRBJ2-7 | TRBV9 | many | NA
TGCAGCGTTGAGCGGGAGAGAAATGAGCAGTTCTTC | CSVERERNEQFF | TRBJ2-1 | TRBV29-1 | NA | TRBD2
TGTGCCAGCAGCGTAGAAGGGAGAGATGAAAAACTGTTTTTT | CASSVEGRDEKLFF | TRBJ1-4 | TRBV9 | NA | NA
TGCAGCGTTGAAGGAGGACAGGGTCTGTGGTCCTACAATGAGCAGTTCTTC | CSVEGGQGLWSYNEQFF | TRBJ2-1 | TRBV29-1 | NA | TRBD1
TGTGCCAGTAGTATATCAGGGAATCCAAATCAGCCCCAGCATTTT | CASSISGNPNQPQHF | TRBJ1-5 | TRBV19 | NA | NA
TGTGCCAGTAGTTTGCATGGGACTAGCGGATCTGGGGCCAACGTCCTGACTTTC | CASSLHGTSGSGANVLTF | TRBJ2-6 | TRBV19 | large | TRBD2
TGCGCCAGCAGCTTGGGTCCTAGCGGGAGGGGGGATGAGCAGTTCTTC | CASSLGPSGRGDEQFF | TRBJ2-1 | TRBV5-1 | NA | TRBD2
TGTGCCAGCTCACCAGAAGAGACCCAGTACTTC | CASSPEETQYF | TRBJ2-5 | TRBV18 | NA | NA
TGTGCCAGCAGCAATGACCAGCGAACCTACGAGCAGTACTTC | CASSNDQRTYEQYF | TRBJ2-7 | TRBV21-1 | few | NA
TGTGCCTGGAGTGTCAAGGGGGCGGTTTGGGGCTACACCTTC | CAWSVKGAVWGYTF | TRBJ1-2 | TRBV30 | NA | TRBD1
TGTGCCAGCAGCCCGCAGACAGGGGACGAGACCCAGTACTTC | CASSPQTGDETQYF | TRBJ2-5 | TRBV13 | NA | TRBD1
TGCGCCAGCAGCCAAGCACGACAAGGAGGCGAACCCATATATTTT | CASSQARQGGEPIYF | TRBJ1-3 | TRBV4-3 | NA | NA
TGTGCCAGACGGGTCCCTAGCGGGGCGGATACGCAGTATTTT | CARRVPSGADTQYF | TRBJ2-3 | TRBV2 | NA | TRBD2
TGTGCCAGCAGTGAGAGCTCGAGGGACCACTATGGCTACACCTTC | CASSESSRDHYGYTF | TRBJ1-2 | TRBV2 | NA | NA
TGTGCCACCAGCAGAGATCAGGGGAGGGCATATGAAGCTTTCTTT | CATSRDQGRAYEAFF | TRBJ1-1 | TRBV15 | NA | NA
TGCAGCGTTGAGGTAGCGGACAGGGAAGGCTACACCTTC | CSVEVADREGYTF | TRBJ1-2 | TRBV29-1 | NA | TRBD1
TGCGCCAGCAGCCAAGATGAAGGTTCCGGGGGGCAGTACTTC | CASSQDEGSGGQYF | TRBJ2-7 | TRBV4-1 | few | NA
TGTGCCAGCAGTCCGATGACAGCATCCTATGAAGCTTTCTTT | CASSPMTASYEAFF | TRBJ1-1 | TRBV27 | NA | NA
TGTGCCAGCAGCTCCCCTAGCGGGAGGGGCCAAGAGACCCAGTACTTC | CASSSPSGRGQETQYF | TRBJ2-5 | TRBV11-2 | NA | TRBD2
TGTGCCACCAGCCTCCGACTAGCGGGAGCCAATGAGCAGTTCTTC | CATSLRLAGANEQFF | TRBJ2-1 | TRBV15 | NA | TRBD2
TGTGCCAGCACGCTTACCGGACTAGCGGGAGACGAGCAGTACTTC | CASTLTGLAGDEQYF | TRBJ2-7 | TRBV7-2 | NA | TRBD2
TGCTCACAGGGTTGGGACACTGAAGCTTTCTTT | CSQGWDTEAFF | TRBJ1-1 | TRBV20-1 | NA | NA